This TCR beta chain was found in a study of T cell responses to AZD1222 COVID-19 vaccine. Overall study results and limits: Mostly white British, mostly female donors; authors suggested clonal diversity may be underestimated. Once two AZD1222 doses were given, Spike-specific TCR breadth and depth went up. Of the AZD1222 recipients, only 5 or 6 were seropositive at baseline.

V lost 3 bases to trimming and J lost 2 bases; unmatched junction nucleotides: 6. The CDR3 covers 15 residues. Germline assignment: CDR1 KGHSH and CDR2 LQKENI. In regard to this clone: Its target is not known.

This table comes from immunoSEQ multiplex PCR, and its TCRdb copy is limited to in-frame clones, with some not included. The sample has about 120,000 clones, around 92% seen once. This TCR was sampled from an adult in good health. The chain employs TRBV18 and TRBJ2-7; 8 nucleotides line up with TRBD1. The material was peripheral blood, obtained on day 0 of AZD1222 vaccination. The CDR3 region has the DNA TGTGCCAGCTCACCGAACCGGGACAGGACCTACGAGCAGTACTTC. Translated, it gives CASSPNRDRTYEQYF.